This TCR beta chain was profiled in a study of blood T cell repertoires in COVID-19. About the research overall: The samples span acute and convalescent COVID-19 from the United States, Italy and Spain. PBMCs, B-cell-depleted T cells, or T cells provided the cDNA or gDNA that made up the material.

Germline V lookup: CDR1 MNHEY, CDR2 SMNVEV (reference sequence). The CDR3 sequence is 17 residues long. J lost 3 bases, V lost 2 bases, and 6 bases had no gene match. Per the authors' pipeline: Reference gene primer amplification gave nucleated cell count estimates. Sequenced by immunoSEQ multiplex PCR; TCRdb stores in-frame clones only, minus some. The V and J calls and the clone size are those of that table, but D and trimming were determined from the DNA. The sample gives under 150,000 clones, over 60% of which show up once; roughly 9% is in the top ten. The sequenced material came from peripheral blood. This chain uses TRBV27 with TRBJ2-3; the match to TRBD2 covers 12 bases. The clonotype comes from a woman between 45 and 65 years old with active or convalescent COVID-19. CDR3 residues: CASSLRLAGGRTDTQYF. DNA of the CDR3: TGTGCCAGCAGTTTACGGCTAGCGGGAGGGCGGACAGATACGCAGTATTTT.